This TCR beta chain was obtained from a study of T cell responses to AZD1222 COVID-19 vaccine. In the study overall: Analyses pooled second doses at about 4 or about 12 weeks.

Germline CDR1 and CDR2: SGHNT and YYREEE (reference sequence). V gave up 5 bases and J gave up 5 bases; unmatched junction bases: 7. The CDR3 is 14 amino acids. Data came from immunoSEQ multiplex PCR; TCRdb stores just in-frame clones and leaves some out. This table has some 130,000 clones, more than 85% appearing once. General study points: Donors were chiefly white British, with a greater number of females, and clonal diversity was perhaps underestimated. Variant regions that are unmutated are reportedly the target of nearly half of spike-specific TCRs. When two AZD1222 doses had been given, Spike-specific TCR breadth and depth rose.

On this clone itself: Its antigen is unknown.

The sequence was collected from an adult in good health. The chain links TRBV5-4 to TRBJ2-5; 9 bases align to TRBD2. The sample here was peripheral blood, taken on day 0 of AZD1222 vaccination. The CDR3 sequence is CASSVAGGMETQYF. In DNA form, the CDR3 reads TGTGCCAGCAGTGTCGCGGGAGGGATGGAGACCCAGTACTTC.